This T cell receptor beta chain was obtained from a study of cytomegalovirus exposure and HLA in healthy donors. Looked up from germline, CDR1 is SGHTS and CDR2 is YDEGEE. Trimming cost V 4 bases and J 5 bases, with 12 bases left between them. The length of the CDR3 is 13 residues. The PCR had 60 Vbeta and 13 Jbeta primers. The repertoire was sequenced with immunoSEQ multiplex PCR; TCRdb's copy has only in-frame clones and lacks some. Here the sample spans 65,000 or so clones, around 80% being singletons. V and J are TRBV5-8 and TRBJ1-1; unclear D gene. The sequencing sample was made of PBMCs. The TCR comes from a girl aged 5 to 17 in good health and CMV-seropositive. CDR3 amino acids: CASSVRALTEAFF. The CDR3 DNA follows: TGTGCCAGCAGCGTCCGAGCATTGACTGAAGCTTTCTTT.